This TCR beta chain was sequenced for a study of memory CD4+ T cells and cytomegalovirus serostatus. Study-wide context: Healthy Belgian adult donors included several CMV-positive and 20 to 30 CMV-negative people. Study-wide points: About 40% of the 164 known CMV-associated TCRbeta sequences appeared in CD4+ memory.

The CDR3 loop spans 16 amino acids. With V trimmed by 6 bases and J by 6 bases, 13 bases remained unmatched. Germline V gene lookup returns CDR1 MDHEN and CDR2 SYDVKM. This clone was seen only once. Its target is unknown. The sort gate was single viable CD3+CD4+CD8-CD45RO+ cells for memory CD4+ T cells. CD4+ T cells were isolated by positive magnetic selection. The data were produced by immunoSEQ multiplex PCR, yet TCRdb's version contains in-frame clones alone and is incomplete. The table has 40,000 to 50,000 clones, over 65% seen once. This clonotype was sampled from an adult in good health and CMV-seronegative. Sequenced material: memory CD4+ T cells from blood. The rearrangement joins TRBV28 to TRBJ2-1; 8 bases align to TRBD1. The CDR3 nucleotides read TGTGCCAGCAGCGGGATCAGGGGGCGCTGGGGCAATGAGCAGTTCTTC. Protein: CASSGIRGRWGNEQFF.